This passage covers 6 T cell receptor beta chains from one sample sequenced in a study of T cells in Graves' hyperthyroidism and ophthalmopathy. There were TCR beta CDR3 regions amplified from RNA transcripts. RT-PCR in the first round (using the HTBI primer set) targeted the TCR CDR3. TCRdb re-called the multiplex PCR reads with MiXCR, one entry per CDR3 protein. The table shows over 250,000 distinct CDR3 sequences, with around 25% occurring only once. The source material was blood. These receptors were obtained from a man aged 35 to 55 with Graves' hyperthyroidism that later progressed to Graves' ophthalmopathy.

This clonotype was picked up many times. The J gene is TRBJ2-7, the V gene TRBV3-1; 8 bases align to TRBD2. V was pared by 4 bases and J by 0 bases, with 11 bases of the junction left unmatched. The germline V gene has CDR1 LGHDT and CDR2 YNNKEL (reference sequence). There are 17 residues in the CDR3. This CDR3 is CASSPAFGRGDSYEQYF. The CDR3 nucleotides read TGTGCCAGCAGCCCGGCGTTTGGGCGGGGGGACTCCTACGAGCAGTACTTC.

V and J are TRBV6-2 or TRBV6-3 and TRBJ2-6, with TRBD2 matching 7 bases. The CDR3 is 21 residues long. CDR1 is MNHEY, CDR2 SVGEGT, per germline. Trimming removed 2 bases from V and 0 bases from J; junction bases left unmatched: 16. The chain's CDR3 is CASSYKMGVLAESSGANVLTF. The CDR3, as DNA: TGTGCCAGCAGTTACAAAATGGGTGTCCTAGCGGAGAGCTCTGGGGCCAACGTCCTGACTTTC.

This clonotype was recorded at least ten times. The CDR3 DNA is TGTGCCTGGAGTAGGGACAGGGGTGGCTATGGCTACACCTTC. Its protein product is CAWSRDRGGYGYTF. The chain is built from TRBV30 and TRBJ1-2, with TRBD1 identical over 10 bases. CDR1 is GTSNPN, CDR2 SVGIG, per germline (reference sequence). V shed 2 bases, J shed 4 bases, and the junction held 4 bases outside the gene matches. The CDR3 covers 14 residues.

This sequence joins TRBV28 and TRBJ2-7, with 10 bases fitting TRBD1. CDR1 and CDR2 (germline): MDHEN, SYDVKM. This CDR3 is 14 amino acids long. Germline trimming cut 3 bases from V and 6 bases from J; bases unmatched to any gene: 5. In DNA, the CDR3 is TGTGCCAGCAGTTTCCCGGGACAGGGGCGCGAGCAGTACTTC. Protein sequence: CASSFPGQGREQYF.

This chain joins TRBV20-1 and TRBJ1-2, with 8 bases fitting TRBD1. The J segment lost 8 bases and the V segment lost 6 bases, leaving 8 bases of the junction unmatched. Germline V gives CDR1 DFQATT, CDR2 SNEGSKA (reference sequence). The length of the CDR3 is 12 residues. CDR3 coding DNA: TGCAGTGCCCCTTTACAGGGGGAAGGCTACACCTTC. It specifies CSAPLQGEGYTF.

The genes are TRBV15 and TRBJ1-5; D is perhaps TRBD1 (6 bases). Trimming removed 0 bases at V and 4 bases at J, with 13 bases between. Looked up from germline, CDR1 is LNHNV and CDR2 is YYDKDF (reference sequence). The CDR3 contains 16 residues. The CDR3 loop is CATSRDQGHANQPQHF. CDR3 nucleotides: TGTGCCACCAGCAGAGATCAGGGACATGCGAATCAGCCCCAGCATTTT. Using reference TRBV15 and TRBJ1-5 for the parts outside the CDR3, the full variable domain is DAMVIQNPRYQVTQFGKPVTLSCSQTLNHNVMYWYQQKSSQAPKLLFHYYDKDFNNEADTPDNFQSRRPNTSFCFLDIRSPGLGDTAMYLCATSRDQGHANQPQHFGDGTRLSIL.